This passage covers 4 T cell receptor beta chains from one sample sequenced in a study of graft-versus-host responses after intestinal transplantation. Graft tissue processing released intraepithelial and lamina propria lymphocytes. The table came from immunoSEQ multiplex PCR; TCRdb's copy has only in-frame clones and leaves some out. The repertoire holds approximately 19,000 clones, over 65% seen once, with 8% to 9.5% in the top ten. The material sequenced was ileum tissue, taken approximately three weeks after intestinal transplant. The receptors come from a human patient who received an intestinal transplant, so some T cells may come from the graft donor.

The J gene is TRBJ2-1, the V gene TRBV2, with 9 bases lining up with TRBD2. V lost 7 bases and J lost 5; bases outside the gene matches: 6. Germline CDR1 reads SNHLY; CDR2 reads FYNNEI. The CDR3 is 14 amino acids. CDR3 nucleotide sequence: TGTGCCAGCACTCTAGCGGGGTTTGACAATGAGCAGTTCTTC. This codes for CASTLAGFDNEQFF. The whole variable domain, remainder taken from reference TRBV2 and TRBJ2-1, is EPEVTQTPSHQVTQMGQEVILRCVPISNHLYFYWYRQILGQKVEFLVSFYNNEISEKSEIFDDQFSVERPDGSNFTLKIRSTKLEDSAMYFCASTLAGFDNEQFFGPGTRLTVL.

The chain is built from TRBV7-9 and TRBJ2-4, with 8 nucleotides matching TRBD1. This CDR3 has 12 residues. The germline V gene encodes CDR1 SEHNR and CDR2 FQNEAQ (reference sequence). Losses at the gene ends were 4 bases for V and 15 bases for J; bases not matched to a gene: 8. CDR3: CASSSDRAGRYF. The CDR3 DNA sequence: TGTGCCAGCAGCTCGGACAGGGCCGGGCGGTACTTC.

The gene calls are TRBV5-1 and TRBJ1-1, with 7 bases fitting TRBD1. V lost 4 bases to trimming and J lost 1 base; unmatched junction nucleotides: 4. The CDR3 has 14 residues. Germline V gene data show CDR1 as SGHRS and CDR2 as YFSETQ. This CDR3 is CASSPQGRNTEAFF. CDR3 nucleotides: TGCGCCAGCAGCCCACAGGGGCGGAACACTGAAGCTTTCTTT.

There are a few counts of this clone. The chain combines TRBV29-1 with TRBJ2-3, with D possibly being TRBD2 (5 bases). The germline V gene has CDR1 SQVTM and CDR2 ANQGSEA. The germline V and J ends were trimmed by 3 bases and 0 bases, with 13 bases remaining between them. CDR3 length equals 15 residues. The CDR3 protein is CSVDSRATSTDTQYF. The CDR3 nucleotides are TGCAGCGTTGATTCGCGGGCAACTAGCACAGATACGCAGTATTTT.